The T cell receptor (beta chain) described here comes from a study of T cell responses to AZD1222 COVID-19 vaccine. Study-wide points: The donor group comprised mostly white British people and more females; the analysis possibly underestimated clonal diversity. Nearly half of the spike-specific TCRs reportedly recognize variant regions that carry no mutations. A rise in Spike-specific TCR breadth and depth followed two AZD1222 doses. Mapped onto spike, vaccine-associated CD4 TCRs spanned it and were dominant at 160-218 and 743-854.

This clone was picked up one time. Its cognate antigen is unknown. Trimming at V came to 6 bases and at J to 9 bases, leaving 6 bases not matched to a gene. This CDR3 region has 15 residues. Germline assignment: CDR1 ENHRY and CDR2 SYGVKD. The protocol was immunoSEQ multiplex PCR, while the TCRdb copy is restricted to in-frame clones and leaves out a portion. The table lists 95,000 to 150,000 clones, around 90% of them singletons, with about 1.2% in the top ten. The rearrangement uses TRBV10-3 and TRBJ2-1, with TRBD2 identical over 15 bases. This clonotype originated in an adult in good health. The material was peripheral blood, obtained on day 0 of AZD1222 vaccination. The DNA of the CDR3 is TGTGCCATCAGGAGGACTAGCGGGGGGGTTGGTGAGCAGTTCTTC. Translating it yields CAIRRTSGGVGEQFF.